Shown below are 14 T cell receptor beta chains from a single sample sequenced in a study of CD8+ T cells in alopecia areata. RNA, once extracted, was reverse transcribed into cDNA for use as the sequencing template. Generated by immunoSEQ multiplex PCR, the TCRdb table keeps only in-frame clones and is missing some. The sample yields 110,000 or so clones, less than 80% seen once. The sequencing input was CD4+ T cells sorted from blood. All receptors derive from a human donor in good health.

This clone has just a few counts. J is TRBJ1-1 and V is TRBV29-1; possible D gene TRBD1, 6 bases. The CDR3 is made up of 14 amino acids. In germline, CDR1 is SQVTM, CDR2 ANQGSEA. V lost 8 bases, J lost 5 bases, and 21 bases lay in between. Written as DNA, the CDR3 is TGCAGCTCGCTTAAGGGGGGGTTCACGACTGAAGCTTTCTTT. It yields the protein CSSLKGGFTTEAFF.

This sequence joins TRBV7-9 and TRBJ2-5; D possibly corresponds to TRBD2 (5 bases). The CDR3 loop spans 12 amino acids. Germline-derived CDR1 and CDR2 are SEHNR and FQNEAQ (reference sequence). V was shortened by 7 bases and J by 0 bases, with 6 bases between the two germline ends. The CDR3 DNA sequence: TGTGCCAGCACGAGGGACCAAGAGACCCAGTACTTC. Translation: CASTRDQETQYF.

The chain recombines TRBV28 with TRBJ1-1; the match to TRBD1 covers 10 bases. Trimming took 8 bases from V and 4 from J; bases not matched to a gene: 4. The CDR3 consists of 13 residues. The germline V gene has CDR1 MDHEN and CDR2 SYDVKM. As DNA, the CDR3 is TGTGCCAGCCGACAGGGGGCGAGCACTGAAGCTTTCTTT. This sequence encodes CASRQGASTEAFF.

The chain has TRBV5-1 and TRBJ2-5; 10 nucleotides align to TRBD2. Trimming removed 2 bases from V and 3 bases from J; junction bases left unmatched: 4. Germline values: CDR1 SGHRS, CDR2 YFSETQ. The CDR3 is made up of 15 amino acids. The CDR3 is CASSFGLAEKETQYF. Here the CDR3 DNA reads TGCGCCAGCAGCTTCGGACTAGCGGAGAAAGAGACCCAGTACTTC.

This clone was observed a handful of times. V and J are TRBV2 and TRBJ1-2; TRBD1 matches 11 bases. This CDR3 is 15 amino acids long. Germline CDR1 SNHLY, CDR2 FYNNEI. V lost 6 bases, J lost 4 bases, and 7 bases stayed unmatched. The CDR3 here is CASRTRTGGSYGYTF. For the CDR3, the DNA is TGTGCCAGCAGGACAAGGACAGGGGGCTCCTATGGCTACACCTTC.

The chain recombines TRBV29-1 with TRBJ2-7; 9 bases fit TRBD2. CDR3 size: 13 residues. Per germline, CDR1 SQVTM and CDR2 ANQGSEA. V lost 4 bases to trimming and J lost 3 bases; unmatched junction nucleotides: 4. The CDR3 region is CSVVGTSFYEQYF. CDR3 coding DNA: TGCAGCGTTGTGGGGACTAGCTTCTACGAGCAGTACTTC.

This sequence joins TRBV29-1 and TRBJ2-7; 9 bases match TRBD1. Per germline, CDR1 SQVTM and CDR2 ANQGSEA. With 6 bases clipped from V and 5 bases from J, the junction kept 8 bases outside the gene matches. This CDR3 has 13 residues. The DNA for the CDR3 is TGCAGCGTACCGGGACAGGGAATAGACGAGCAGTACTTC. Protein: CSVPGQGIDEQYF.

This clone showed up just once. V and J are TRBV5-1 and TRBJ2-5, with TRBD1 matching over 7 bases. The CDR3 consists of 13 residues. From germline, CDR1 is SGHRS and CDR2 YFSETQ. The ends lost 4 bases at V and 5 bases at J; junction bases unmatched: 5. CDR3 region: CASSRQGQETQYF. Written as DNA, the CDR3 is TGCGCCAGCAGCAGACAGGGACAGGAGACCCAGTACTTC.

V is TRBV5-1 and J is TRBJ2-1, with unresolved D. CDR1 is SGHRS, CDR2 YFSETQ, per germline. There are 13 residues in the CDR3. V gave up 1 base and J gave up 5 bases, with 7 bases separating them. For the CDR3, the DNA is TGCGCCAGCAGCTTGAGTTCCAACAATGAGCAGTTCTTC. It specifies CASSLSSNNEQFF.

In its sample, this clone was seen a few times. This chain links TRBV27 with TRBJ1-1, with D unresolved. Per germline, CDR1 MNHEY and CDR2 SMNVEV (reference sequence). V was cut by 2 bases and J by 4 bases, with 8 bases left in between. The CDR3 runs to 13 residues. The CDR3 loop reads CASSLDGFTEAFF. The CDR3 DNA sequence: TGTGCCAGCAGTTTAGACGGATTCACTGAAGCTTTCTTT.

This clone was seen only a few times. The rearrangement uses TRBV5-1 and TRBJ2-5; 7 bases line up with TRBD2. Germline V gene data show CDR1 as SGHRS and CDR2 as YFSETQ. The CDR3 has 16 amino acids. Trimming at V came to 1 base and at J to 2 bases, leaving 8 bases not matched to a gene. CDR3 nucleotides: TGCGCCAGCAGCTTGTGGGGCGGGGGTCGACAAGAGACCCAGTACTTC. Protein: CASSLWGGGRQETQYF.

The V call is TRBV27, the J call TRBJ1-6; 9 bases line up with TRBD1. V shed 8 bases, J shed 10 bases, and the junction held 9 bases outside the gene matches. Germline V gene sequence: CDR1 MNHEY, CDR2 SMNVEV (reference sequence). The CDR3 runs to 14 residues. The CDR3 DNA sequence: TGTGCCAGCGGGCTGGACAGGGGCTGGTCACCCCTCCACTTT. Its protein product is CASGLDRGWSPLHF.

The genes are TRBV29-1 and TRBJ2-4; D call uncertain. Trimming pared 3 bases from V and 10 bases from J, leaving 10 bases between. This CDR3 is 11 amino acids long. Per the germline V gene, CDR1 is SQVTM and CDR2 is ANQGSEA. The CDR3 region is CSVDFAGIQYF. In DNA, the CDR3 is TGCAGCGTTGATTTTGCTGGGATTCAGTACTTC.

V and J are TRBV10-3 and TRBJ2-5; possible D gene TRBD2, 6 bases. The CDR3 sequence is 13 residues long. Germline V gene sequence: CDR1 ENHRY, CDR2 SYGVKD. V was shortened by 9 bases and J by 7 bases, with 18 bases between the two germline ends. The CDR3 reads CAISTGTGGTQYF. In DNA, the CDR3 is TGTGCCATTTCCACTGGGACTGGGGGGACCCAGTACTTC.